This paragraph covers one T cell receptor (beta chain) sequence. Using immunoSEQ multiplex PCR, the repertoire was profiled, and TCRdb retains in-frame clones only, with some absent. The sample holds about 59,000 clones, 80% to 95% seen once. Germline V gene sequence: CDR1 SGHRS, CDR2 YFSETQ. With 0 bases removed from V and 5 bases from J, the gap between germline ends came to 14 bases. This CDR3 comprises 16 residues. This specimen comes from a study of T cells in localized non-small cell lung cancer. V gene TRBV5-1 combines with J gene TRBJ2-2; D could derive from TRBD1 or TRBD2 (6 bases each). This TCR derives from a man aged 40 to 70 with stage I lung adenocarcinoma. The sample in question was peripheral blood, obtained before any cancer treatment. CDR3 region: CASSLGGLQGTGELFF. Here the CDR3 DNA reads TGCGCCAGCAGCTTGGGGGGACTCCAGGGGACCGGGGAGCTGTTTTTT.